The 6 T cell receptor beta chains given below trace back to one sample, sequenced in a study of blood T cell repertoires in COVID-19. The assay was immunoSEQ multiplex PCR, and TCRdb's table has in-frame clones only and misses some. The sample shows roughly 150,000 clones, under 90% of them seen only once. Specimen: PBMCs or T cells enriched from blood (not recorded which). The source of these receptors is a middle-aged man in a cohort exposed to, infected with or recovered from COVID-19 (not recorded which).

This chain joins TRBV7-9 and TRBJ1-1, with 12 bases aligning to TRBD1. J gave up 4 bases and V 5 bases, and 2 bases lay outside the gene matches. Per the germline V gene, CDR1 is SEHNR and CDR2 is FQNEAQ (reference sequence). This CDR3 comprises 14 residues. The CDR3 DNA follows: TGTGCCAGCAGCCTGGGACAGGGGGCCACTGAAGCTTTCTTT. This translates into CASSLGQGATEAFF. Drawing the rest from reference TRBV7-9 and TRBJ1-1, the complete variable domain is DTGVSQNPRHKITKRGQNVTFRCDPISEHNRLYWYRQTLGQGPEFLTYFQNEAQLEKSRLLSDRFSAERPKGSFSTLEIQRTEQGDSAMYLCASSLGQGATEAFFGQGTRLTVV.

The CDR3 is CASSFPEGGGDTQYF. The CDR3 DNA follows: TGTGCCAGCAGCTTCCCGGAGGGGGGGGGAGATACGCAGTATTTT. This chain joins TRBV7-9 and TRBJ2-3; TRBD2 might be the D (7 bases). The CDR3 has 15 amino acids. Looked up from germline, CDR1 is SEHNR and CDR2 is FQNEAQ (reference sequence). V gave up 3 bases and J gave up 5 bases, with 15 bases separating them.

The rearrangement uses TRBV18 and TRBJ1-5; TRBD1 matches 7 bases. The CDR3 sequence is 15 residues long. V dropped 4 bases and J dropped 1; count of bases not matched to a gene: 4. CDR1 KGHSH and CDR2 LQKENI come from the germline V gene. The CDR3 sequence: CASSRQGTSNQPQHF. The CDR3 DNA reads as TGTGCCAGCTCACGACAGGGAACGAGCAATCAGCCCCAGCATTTT. The full variable domain, its missing parts supplied by reference TRBV18 and TRBJ1-5, is NAGVMQNPRHLVRRRGQEARLRCSPMKGHSHVYWYRQLPEEGLKFMVYLQKENIIDESGMPKERFSAEFPKEGPSILRIQQVVRGDSAAYFCASSRQGTSNQPQHFGDGTRLSIL.

The gene calls are TRBV2 and TRBJ1-5, with 8 bases lining up with TRBD1. The V segment lost 8 bases and the J segment 4 bases; nucleotides outside the gene matches: 4. Germline V lookup: CDR1 SNHLY, CDR2 FYNNEI. The CDR3 is 13 residues long. The CDR3 here is CASHWDRNQPQHF. The DNA for the CDR3 is TGTGCCAGCCACTGGGACAGGAATCAGCCCCAGCATTTT.

This chain uses TRBV28 with TRBJ1-2; TRBD1 aligns across 7 bases. The CDR3 covers 15 residues. Germline CDR1 is MDHEN and CDR2 is SYDVKM. Unmatched junction bases numbered 9, after V lost 3 bases and J lost 5 bases. CDR3 sequence: CASSFQGVPGYGYTF. DNA of the CDR3: TGTGCCAGCAGTTTTCAGGGGGTCCCAGGGTATGGCTACACCTTC.

This chain connects TRBV11-2 to TRBJ1-1; TRBD1 matches 8 bases. The germline V gene has CDR1 SGHAT and CDR2 FQNNGV. The CDR3 consists of 14 residues. The J segment lost 6 bases and the V segment lost 5 bases, leaving 8 bases of the junction unmatched. CDR3 sequence (DNA): TGTGCCAGCAGCACGGACAGGGAGATCTCTGAAGCTTTCTTT. It yields the protein CASSTDREISEAFF.